What follows are 6 T cell receptor beta chains derived from one specimen sequenced in a study of regulatory T cells in long-lasting Graves disease. Time point noted: persistent/refractory GD, antithyroid drugs over 5 years with positive TRAb. Construction of the TCR library relied on RNA isolated from PBMCs. Arm-PCR of CDR3 regions with iRepertoire HTBI primers generated TCR beta libraries. Via MiXCR, TCRdb re-called the multiplex PCR reads, giving one row per CDR3 protein. The sample holds about 660,000 distinct CDR3 sequences, approximately 29% seen once. The starting material was peripheral blood mononuclear cells (PBMCs), obtained when the disease was refractory, from a patient treated with antithyroid drugs. The receptors here all came from a female donor with Graves disease.

The chain recombines TRBV30 with TRBJ1-2; tentative D call: TRBD1 (5 bases). The germline CDR1 and CDR2 sequences are GTSNPN and SVGIG (reference sequence). With 3 bases removed from V and 7 bases from J, the gap between germline ends came to 15 bases. CDR3 size: 13 residues. In DNA, the CDR3 is TGTGCCTGGAGCCCCTCAGGGAGTAGTGGCTACACCTTC. Its protein is CAWSPSGSSGYTF.

The rearrangement joins TRBV7-2 to TRBJ1-1; D is uncertain. CDR3 length: 14 amino acids. V was shortened by 1 base and J by 10 bases, with 16 bases between the two germline ends. Germline V gene lookup returns CDR1 SGHTA and CDR2 FQGNSA. CDR3 sequence (DNA): TGTGCCAGCAGCTTAGTTTCCGGCCAGAGCAGAGCTTTCTTT. Translated, it gives CASSLVSGQSRAFF.

There are a few counts of this clonotype. The CDR3 coding sequence is TGCAGTGCTAGAGCCAAAGGCCTAAACACCGGGGAGCTGTTTTTT. Translated, it gives CSARAKGLNTGELFF. J is TRBJ2-2 and V is TRBV20-1; no reliable D call. Germline V gives CDR1 DFQATT, CDR2 SNEGSKA (reference sequence). The CDR3 is made up of 15 amino acids. V dropped 1 base and J dropped 2 bases, with 11 bases sitting between them.

Here the CDR3 reads CSARRGEDSPLHF. CDR3 nucleotides: TGCAGTGCCAGGAGGGGGGAAGATTCACCCCTCCACTTT. The V call is TRBV20-1, the J call TRBJ1-6, with a weak D call TRBD1 (6 bases). The V end lost 6 bases, the J end lost 8 bases, and 14 bases lay between the germline ends. This CDR3 is 13 amino acids long. Germline CDR1 is DFQATT and CDR2 is SNEGSKA (reference sequence).

The rearrangement links TRBV6-2 or TRBV6-3 to TRBJ2-3; a weak D match, TRBD2 (6 bases). The CDR3 is 15 residues long. Trimming shortened V by 0 bases and J by 2 bases, and 9 bases separated the two germline ends. CDR1 MNHEY and CDR2 SVGEGT come from the germline V gene. The CDR3 here is CASSYSLAITDTQYF. CDR3 in DNA: TGTGCCAGCAGTTACTCACTAGCTATCACAGATACGCAGTATTTT.

This clonotype was counted at least ten times. The chain couples TRBV7-2 to TRBJ1-2, with D unclear. CDR1 SGHTA and CDR2 FQGNSA come from the germline V gene. The V and J ends lost 3 bases and 4 bases respectively, with 9 bases between them. The CDR3 has 13 amino acids. CDR3 sequence: CASSLTTLYGYTF. The CDR3 nucleotides are TGTGCCAGCAGCTTGACAACCCTCTATGGCTACACCTTC.